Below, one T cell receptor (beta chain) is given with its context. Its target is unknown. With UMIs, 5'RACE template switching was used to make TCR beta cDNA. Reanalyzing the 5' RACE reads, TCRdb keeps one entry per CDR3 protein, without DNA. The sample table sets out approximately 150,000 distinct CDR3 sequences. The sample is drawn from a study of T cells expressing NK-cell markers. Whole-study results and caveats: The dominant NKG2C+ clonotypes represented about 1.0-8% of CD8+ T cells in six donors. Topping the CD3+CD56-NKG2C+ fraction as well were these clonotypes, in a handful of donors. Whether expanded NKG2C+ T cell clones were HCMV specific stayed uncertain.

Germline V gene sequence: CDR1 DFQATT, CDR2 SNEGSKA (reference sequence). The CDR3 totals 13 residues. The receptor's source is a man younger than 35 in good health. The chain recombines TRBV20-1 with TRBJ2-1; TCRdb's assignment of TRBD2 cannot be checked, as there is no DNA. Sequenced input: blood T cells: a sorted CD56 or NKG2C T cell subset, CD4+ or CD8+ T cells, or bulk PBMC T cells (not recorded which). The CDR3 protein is CSTPAGDFNEQFF.